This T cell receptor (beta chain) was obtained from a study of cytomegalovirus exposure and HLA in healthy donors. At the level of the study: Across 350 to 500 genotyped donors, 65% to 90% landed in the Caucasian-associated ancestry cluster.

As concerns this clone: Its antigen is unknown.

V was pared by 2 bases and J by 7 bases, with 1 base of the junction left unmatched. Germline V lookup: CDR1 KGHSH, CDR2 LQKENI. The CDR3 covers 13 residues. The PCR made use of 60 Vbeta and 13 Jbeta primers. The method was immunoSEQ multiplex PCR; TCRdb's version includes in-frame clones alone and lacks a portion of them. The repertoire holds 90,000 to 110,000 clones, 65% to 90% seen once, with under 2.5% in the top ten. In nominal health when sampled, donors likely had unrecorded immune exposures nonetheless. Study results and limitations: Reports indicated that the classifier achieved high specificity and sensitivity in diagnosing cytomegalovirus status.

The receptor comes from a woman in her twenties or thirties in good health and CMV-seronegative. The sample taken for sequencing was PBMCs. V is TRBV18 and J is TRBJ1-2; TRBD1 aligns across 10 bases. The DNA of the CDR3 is TGTGCCAGCTCACCAGGACAGGGGGGTGGCTACACCTTC. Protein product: CASSPGQGGGYTF. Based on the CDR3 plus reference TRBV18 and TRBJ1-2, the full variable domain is NAGVMQNPRHLVRRRGQEARLRCSPMKGHSHVYWYRQLPEEGLKFMVYLQKENIIDESGMPKERFSAEFPKEGPSILRIQQVVRGDSAAYFCASSPGQGGGYTFGSGTRLTVV.